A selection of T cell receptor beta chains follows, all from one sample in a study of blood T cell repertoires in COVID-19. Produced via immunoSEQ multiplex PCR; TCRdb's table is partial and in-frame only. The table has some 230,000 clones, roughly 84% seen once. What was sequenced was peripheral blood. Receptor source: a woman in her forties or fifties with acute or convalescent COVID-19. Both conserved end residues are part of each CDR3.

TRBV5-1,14,CASSFSGSSNEQYF
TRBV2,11,CASSEAQTMAF
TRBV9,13,CASSGSRANVLTF
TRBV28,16,CASSLGRTGLRHGYTF
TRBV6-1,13,CASSWGGINEAFF
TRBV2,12,CASIPGQDSPHF
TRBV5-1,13,CASSLFEGLGQYF
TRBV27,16,CASSLSTGTGSNEQFF
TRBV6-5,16,CASSYSAGTDEYGYTF
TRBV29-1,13,CSGGDRVNTEAFF
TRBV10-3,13,CAITNGFEQPQHF
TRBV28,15,CASSTTGSGANVLTF
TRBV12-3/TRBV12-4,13,CASSLQGPTEAFF
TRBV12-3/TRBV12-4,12,CASNTGGQPQHF
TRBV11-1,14,CASSLDIGSYEQYF
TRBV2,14,CASSGRIGGNEQFF
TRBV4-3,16,CASSQDGTGAPDTQYF
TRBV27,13,CASSFAGLDEAFF
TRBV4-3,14,CASSQGEEASGYTF
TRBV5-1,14,CASSVTGSTDTQYF
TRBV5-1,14,CASSLAGGVDTQYF
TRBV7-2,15,CASSLELQIQNIQYF
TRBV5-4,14,CASTFGVGNTEAFF
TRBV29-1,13,CSVDVAGSLEQYF
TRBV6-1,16,CASSEARTVNTGELFF
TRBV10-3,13,CAICRRGQETQYF
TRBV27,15,CASSFSGLAPYEQYF
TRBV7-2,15,CASSLSGGATGELFF
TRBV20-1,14,CSASLSVTQETQYF
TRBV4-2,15,CASSPITGANTEAFF
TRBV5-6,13,CASSFWGGDTQYF
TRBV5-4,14,CASSFPQGAPEAFF
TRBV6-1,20,CASSEGQAGILFYGNQPQHF
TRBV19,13,CASSSLAKNIQYF
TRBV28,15,CASLSWSNRAGELFF
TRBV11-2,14,CASSFEQAYYEQYF
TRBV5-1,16,CASSPEGAGLQETQYF
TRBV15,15,CATSRDRQGMQTQYF
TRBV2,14,CASSGATGSYEQYF
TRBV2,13,CASRAGANYGYTF
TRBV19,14,CASKATGGTGELFF
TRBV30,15,CAWRPVGQPNTEAFF